This T cell receptor beta chain came from a study of PD-L1 blockade in urothelial cancer. Study-wide context: Men with urothelial cancer arising in the bladder made up about 90% of the roughly 30 patients. Typically, measured as a median, blood samples had approximately 130,000 T cells.

Germline V gene lookup returns CDR1 MNHEY and CDR2 SVGAGI. The CDR3 contains 14 residues. V was clipped by 6 bases and J by 5 bases, with 14 bases between them. Sequencing used immunoSEQ multiplex PCR; TCRdb keeps in-frame clones, though not all of them. The data contain 80,000 to 130,000 clones, around 93% of them singletons. Worth noting for this clone: No antigen is known for it.

General observations from the study: Tumor-associated clones in the blood of durable-benefit patients grew more at 3 weeks.

The clonotype originates from a woman older than 75 with urothelial cancer. V and J are TRBV6-5 and TRBJ1-3; a possible D gene is TRBD1 (6 bases). The sample was PBMCs, taken around atezolizumab (anti-PD-L1) treatment. CDR3: CASRTGTSRNTIYF. The DNA for the CDR3 is TGTGCCAGCAGGACCGGGACAAGCAGAAACACCATATATTTT.